Below, 23 T cell receptor beta chains from the same sample are listed, as sequenced in a study of blood T cell repertoires in COVID-19. The protocol was immunoSEQ multiplex PCR, while the TCRdb copy is restricted to in-frame clones and leaves out a portion. The sample contains 320,000 or so clones, 87% of which appear only once. Sequencing was carried out using PBMCs or T cells enriched from blood (not recorded which). The receptor source for this set is a woman younger than 45 who had recovered from COVID-19.

The chain joins TRBV14 to TRBJ1-4; D is ambiguous. Trimming removed 4 bases from V and 0 bases from J, with 9 bases in between. Germline CDR1 SGHDN, CDR2 FVKESK. CDR3 length equals 15 residues. The CDR3 reads CASSLKLSTNEKLFF. The CDR3 DNA reads TGTGCCAGCAGCCTTAAGCTATCAACTAATGAAAAACTGTTTTTT.

The rearrangement links TRBV12-3 or TRBV12-4 to TRBJ2-5, with D hard to call. With 7 bases removed from V and 5 bases from J, the gap between germline ends came to 14 bases. The CDR3 covers 13 residues. CDR3 in DNA: TGTGCCAGCACCACATCCGGGTACGAGACCCAGTACTTC. Translated, it gives CASTTSGYETQYF.

CDR3 in amino acids: CASSPAYRENEKLFF. The DNA for the CDR3 is TGTGCCAGTAGTCCAGCCTACAGGGAGAATGAAAAACTGTTTTTT. The chain employs TRBV19 and TRBJ1-4, with a possible D match to TRBD1 (6 bases). Germline V CDR1 and CDR2: LNHDA, SQIVND (reference sequence). Deletions cut 5 bases from V and 5 bases from J, with 15 bases between. The CDR3 extends over 15 amino acids.

The chain employs TRBV5-8 and TRBJ2-1; 7 nucleotides align to TRBD2. Germline loops: CDR1 SGHTS, CDR2 YDEGEE. The J segment lost 8 bases and the V segment lost 7 bases, leaving 0 bases of the junction unmatched. The CDR3 contains 10 residues. The CDR3 DNA reads TGTGCCAGCGCGGGGGATGAGCAGTTCTTC. It specifies CASAGDEQFF.

The chain recombines TRBV4-1 with TRBJ1-5; TRBD1 aligns across 7 bases. The V segment lost 5 bases and the J segment 5 bases; nucleotides outside the gene matches: 6. The V gene's germline CDR1 is MGHRA and CDR2 YSYEKL. This CDR3 is 14 amino acids long. The CDR3 sequence is CASSSRTGYQPQHF. Written as DNA, the CDR3 is TGCGCCAGCAGCTCACGGACAGGCTATCAGCCCCAGCATTTT.

V gene TRBV5-1 combines with J gene TRBJ1-2; 7 nucleotides match TRBD1. V was pared by 6 bases and J by 0 bases, with 8 bases of the junction left unmatched. The CDR3 sequence is 15 residues long. The germline V gene encodes CDR1 SGHRS and CDR2 YFSETQ. CDR3 nucleotides: TGCGCCAGCACCCGGGGGGGACAGCCTAACTATGGCTACACCTTC. It specifies CASTRGGQPNYGYTF.

This clone was seen a single time. The J gene is TRBJ1-1, the V gene TRBV11-2; D is unclear. V lost 6 bases and J 4 bases, leaving 15 bases between the germline ends. Germline CDR1 reads SGHAT; CDR2 reads FQNNGV. CDR3 length: 14 residues. The CDR3 sequence is CASRETWAGTEAFF. As DNA, the CDR3 is TGTGCCAGCAGGGAGACCTGGGCGGGCACTGAAGCTTTCTTT.

V and J are TRBV18 and TRBJ1-2; 9 bases match TRBD1. The CDR3 is 14 amino acids. CDR1 and CDR2 (germline): KGHSH, LQKENI. Unmatched junction bases numbered 5, after V lost 5 bases and J lost 4 bases. The CDR3 DNA sequence: TGTGCCAGCTCAACAGGGGGCCTTGGCTATGGCTACACCTTC. It is translated as CASSTGGLGYGYTF.

CDR3 in amino acids: CASSFRIGSSGANVLTF. CDR3 sequence (DNA): TGTGCCAGCAGCTTCAGGATCGGGAGCTCTGGGGCCAACGTCCTGACTTTC. V usage is TRBV7-2 and J usage is TRBJ2-6; possibly TRBD2 for D (6 bases). V dropped 3 bases and J dropped 0 bases, with 12 bases sitting between them. The CDR3 extends over 17 amino acids. From germline, CDR1 is SGHTA and CDR2 FQGNSA.

In its sample, this clone was seen once. This same CDR3 is encoded by further DNA sequences in the sample. This chain joins TRBV5-4 and TRBJ2-3, with TRBD2 matching 11 bases. The CDR3 runs 13 residues. Germline V gene data show CDR1 as SGHNT and CDR2 as YYREEE (reference sequence). V shed 7 bases, J shed 5 bases, and the junction held 3 bases outside the gene matches. The CDR3 spells CASSLAGGDTQYF. The DNA of the CDR3 is TGTGCCAGCTCTCTAGCGGGGGGAGATACGCAGTATTTT.

The gene calls are TRBV5-1 and TRBJ1-2; D unclear. The CDR3 contains 14 residues. V was trimmed by 1 base and J by 1 base, leaving 8 bases between them. Germline assignment: CDR1 SGHRS and CDR2 YFSETQ. CDR3 in DNA: TGCGCCAGCAGCTTGTCTTCGGGTAACTATGGCTACACCTTC. As protein: CASSLSSGNYGYTF.

The rearrangement uses TRBV15 and TRBJ2-5, with 7 bases identical to TRBD2. V was pared by 8 bases and J by 3 bases, with 6 bases of the junction left unmatched. Germline V gives CDR1 LNHNV, CDR2 YYDKDF (reference sequence). The CDR3 totals 13 residues. The DNA for the CDR3 is TGTGCCACCCGCGGGGGACCAAAAGAGACCCAGTACTTC. Translation: CATRGGPKETQYF. Full variable domain (missing parts from reference TRBV15 and TRBJ2-5): DAMVIQNPRYQVTQFGKPVTLSCSQTLNHNVMYWYQQKSSQAPKLLFHYYDKDFNNEADTPDNFQSRRPNTSFCFLDIRSPGLGDTAMYLCATRGGPKETQYFGPGTRLLVL.

The table lists this clone with a few counts. The chain uses TRBV6-1 and TRBJ2-2; D is uncertain. The CDR3 runs 14 residues. Trimming pared 1 base from V and 2 bases from J, leaving 5 bases between. Germline CDR1 is MNHNS and CDR2 is SASEGT. The DNA of the CDR3 is TGTGCCAGCAGTGAAGGTCCAAACACCGGGGAGCTGTTTTTT. This sequence encodes CASSEGPNTGELFF.

This clone is a singleton in its sample. This chain uses TRBV6-5 with TRBJ1-1, with D maybe TRBD1 (5 bases). Trimming removed 8 bases at V and 0 bases at J, with 10 bases between. CDR1 is MNHEY, CDR2 SVGAGI, per germline. The CDR3 extends over 13 amino acids. The CDR3 region is CASDSLLNTEAFF. The CDR3 DNA is TGTGCCAGCGACAGCCTACTGAACACTGAAGCTTTCTTT.

The sample holds a few counts of this clone. The chain joins TRBV5-1 to TRBJ1-1, with 8 bases fitting TRBD1. Per the germline V gene, CDR1 is SGHRS and CDR2 is YFSETQ. The CDR3 sequence is 15 residues long. Unmatched junction bases numbered 6, after V lost 4 bases and J lost 1 base. The CDR3 DNA follows: TGCGCCAGCAGCCCTGGACAGGGATCGAACACTGAAGCTTTCTTT. Its protein product is CASSPGQGSNTEAFF. The variable domain in full, with the rest retrieved from reference TRBV5-1 and TRBJ1-1, is KAGVTQTPRYLIKTRGQQVTLSCSPISGHRSVSWYQQTPGQGLQFLFEYFSETQRNKGNFPGRFSGRQFSNSRSEMNVSTLELGDSALYLCASSPGQGSNTEAFFGQGTRLTVV.

V and J are TRBV18 and TRBJ1-2, with a tentative D call TRBD1 (6 bases). V gave up 6 bases and J gave up 1 base, with 15 bases separating them. CDR1 KGHSH and CDR2 LQKENI come from the germline V gene. This CDR3 has 15 amino acids. CDR3 loop: CASSPRTESNYGYTF. DNA of the CDR3: TGTGCCAGCTCTCCTCGGACAGAGAGTAACTATGGCTACACCTTC.

CDR3 in DNA: TGTGCCAGCAGCCAAGAATGGGCAGCGGGGGGGGACAGGGGCACAGATACGCAGTATTTT. This encodes CASSQEWAAGGDRGTDTQYF. The chain couples TRBV3-1 (or the pseudogene TRBV3-2) to TRBJ2-3; maybe TRBD2 (10 bases). Deletions cut 0 bases from V and 1 base from J, with 23 bases between. Germline CDR1 reads LGHDT; CDR2 reads YNNKEL (reference sequence). This CDR3 is built from 20 residues.

This clone was seen a single time. This chain joins TRBV30 and TRBJ1-2, with D possibly TRBD1 on 6 matching bases. This CDR3 contains 14 residues. Deletions cut 0 bases from V and 8 bases from J, with 16 bases between. The germline CDR1 and CDR2 sequences are GTSNPN and SVGIG (reference sequence). CDR3 region: CAWSVWWGREGYTF. In nucleotides, the CDR3 is TGTGCCTGGAGTGTATGGTGGGGGCGTGAGGGCTACACCTTC.

This chain links TRBV6-2 or TRBV6-3 with TRBJ1-1, with a weak D call TRBD1 (5 bases). CDR1 MNHEY and CDR2 SVGEGT come from the germline V gene. The V end lost 5 bases, the J end lost 3 bases, and 13 bases lay between the germline ends. The CDR3 spans 14 residues. The CDR3 sequence is CASSHQEGDTEAFF. In DNA form, the CDR3 reads TGTGCCAGCAGTCATCAAGAAGGGGACACTGAAGCTTTCTTT.

This chain connects TRBV6-1 to TRBJ1-5, with a tentative D call TRBD1 (5 bases). CDR1 is MNHNS, CDR2 SASEGT, per germline. Trimming shortened V by 0 bases and J by 7 bases, and 13 bases separated the two germline ends. The CDR3 runs to 15 residues. The CDR3 protein is CASSEASIGAQPQHF. As DNA, the CDR3 is TGTGCCAGCAGTGAAGCTTCAATTGGGGCCCAGCCCCAGCATTTT.

The V and J genes are TRBV5-1 and TRBJ2-5; D gene uncertain. This CDR3 comprises 14 residues. Germline V gene data show CDR1 as SGHRS and CDR2 as YFSETQ. The V end was cut by 1 base, the J end by 4 bases, with 11 bases between. As DNA, the CDR3 is TGCGCCAGCAGCTTGAAAACTTCGAGAGAGACCCAGTACTTC. Translation: CASSLKTSRETQYF.

The rearrangement uses TRBV28 and TRBJ1-1, with a weak D call TRBD1 (6 bases). Trimming stripped 7 bases from V and 4 bases from J, with 16 bases between. The CDR3 is 14 amino acids. Germline loops: CDR1 MDHEN, CDR2 SYDVKM. The CDR3 coding sequence is TGTGCCAGCATCCCCGCGGGGGCGTTCACTGAAGCTTTCTTT. Amino acids: CASIPAGAFTEAFF.

The rearrangement links TRBV5-6 to TRBJ1-1; D is uncertain. Trimming stripped 2 bases from V and 2 bases from J, with 7 bases between. CDR3 length: 13 amino acids. Germline V gene lookup returns CDR1 SGHDT and CDR2 YYEEEE. The CDR3 DNA reads as TGTGCCAGCAGCTTACAAGATAACACTGAAGCTTTCTTT. This translates into CASSLQDNTEAFF.